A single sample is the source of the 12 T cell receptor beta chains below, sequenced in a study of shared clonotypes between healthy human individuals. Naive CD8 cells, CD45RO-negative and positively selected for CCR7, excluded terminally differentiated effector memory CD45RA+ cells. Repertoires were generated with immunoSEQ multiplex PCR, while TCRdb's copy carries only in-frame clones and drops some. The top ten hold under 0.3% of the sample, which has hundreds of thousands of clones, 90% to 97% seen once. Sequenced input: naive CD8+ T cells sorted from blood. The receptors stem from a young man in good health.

CDR3 sequence: CASRTGETLSDTQYF. CDR3 DNA sequence: TGCGCCAGCAGGACGGGAGAAACCCTTTCGGATACGCAGTATTTT. This chain connects TRBV5-1 to TRBJ2-3; tentatively, D is TRBD2 (6 bases). Deletions cut 5 bases from V and 6 bases from J, with 19 bases between. This CDR3 is 15 amino acids long. Germline CDR1 is SGHRS and CDR2 is YFSETQ.

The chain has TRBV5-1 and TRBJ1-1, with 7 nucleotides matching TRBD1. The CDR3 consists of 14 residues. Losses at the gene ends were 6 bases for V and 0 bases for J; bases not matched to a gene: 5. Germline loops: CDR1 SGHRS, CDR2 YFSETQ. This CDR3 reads CASTRQGMNTEAFF. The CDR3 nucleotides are TGCGCCAGCACTCGACAGGGCATGAACACTGAAGCTTTCTTT.

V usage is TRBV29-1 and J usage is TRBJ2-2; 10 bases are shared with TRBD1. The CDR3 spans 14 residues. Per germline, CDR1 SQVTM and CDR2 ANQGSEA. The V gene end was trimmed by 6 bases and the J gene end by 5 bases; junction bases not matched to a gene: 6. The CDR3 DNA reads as TGCAGCGTGAGGACAGGGGGGTTGACCGGGGAGCTGTTTTTT. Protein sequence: CSVRTGGLTGELFF.

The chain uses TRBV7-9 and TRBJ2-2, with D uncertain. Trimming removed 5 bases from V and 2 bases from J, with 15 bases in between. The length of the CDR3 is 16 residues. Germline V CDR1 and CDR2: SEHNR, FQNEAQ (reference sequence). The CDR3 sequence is CASSPAINSNTGELFF. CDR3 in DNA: TGTGCCAGCAGCCCCGCTATAAATTCAAACACCGGGGAGCTGTTTTTT. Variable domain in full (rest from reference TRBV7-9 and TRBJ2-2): DTGVSQNPRHKITKRGQNVTFRCDPISEHNRLYWYRQTLGQGPEFLTYFQNEAQLEKSRLLSDRFSAERPKGSFSTLEIQRTEQGDSAMYLCASSPAINSNTGELFFGEGSRLTVL.

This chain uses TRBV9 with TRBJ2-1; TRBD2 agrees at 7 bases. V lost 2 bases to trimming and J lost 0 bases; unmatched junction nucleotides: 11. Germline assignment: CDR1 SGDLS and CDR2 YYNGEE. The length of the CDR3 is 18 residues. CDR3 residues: CASSVSSSGRSSYNEQFF. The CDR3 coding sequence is TGTGCCAGCAGCGTCTCATCTAGCGGCCGGAGCTCCTACAATGAGCAGTTCTTC.

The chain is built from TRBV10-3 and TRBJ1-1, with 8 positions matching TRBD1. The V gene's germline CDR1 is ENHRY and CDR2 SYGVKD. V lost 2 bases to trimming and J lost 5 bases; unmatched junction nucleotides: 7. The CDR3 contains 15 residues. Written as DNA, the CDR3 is TGTGCCATCAGTGAGCCGGACAGGGTGTTGACTGAAGCTTTCTTT. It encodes CAISEPDRVLTEAFF.

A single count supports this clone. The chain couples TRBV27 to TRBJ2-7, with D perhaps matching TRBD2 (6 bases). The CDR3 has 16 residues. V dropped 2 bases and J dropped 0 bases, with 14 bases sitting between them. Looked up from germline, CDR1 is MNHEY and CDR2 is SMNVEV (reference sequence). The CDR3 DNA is TGTGCCAGCAGTTTAAGAGCGGCGGGATCCTCCTACGAGCAGTACTTC. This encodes CASSLRAAGSSYEQYF.

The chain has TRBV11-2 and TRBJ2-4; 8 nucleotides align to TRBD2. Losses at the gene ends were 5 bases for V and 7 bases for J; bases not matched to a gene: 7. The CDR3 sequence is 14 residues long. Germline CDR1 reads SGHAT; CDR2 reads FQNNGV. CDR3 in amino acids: CASSSALAGNIQYF. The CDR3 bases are TGTGCCAGCAGCAGCGCCCTAGCGGGTAACATTCAGTACTTC.

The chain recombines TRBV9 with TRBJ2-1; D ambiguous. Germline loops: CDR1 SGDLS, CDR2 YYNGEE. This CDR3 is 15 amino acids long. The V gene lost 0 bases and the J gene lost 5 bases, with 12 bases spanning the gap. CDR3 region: CASSVELTYNNEQFF. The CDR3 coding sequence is TGTGCCAGCAGCGTAGAACTAACCTACAACAATGAGCAGTTCTTC.

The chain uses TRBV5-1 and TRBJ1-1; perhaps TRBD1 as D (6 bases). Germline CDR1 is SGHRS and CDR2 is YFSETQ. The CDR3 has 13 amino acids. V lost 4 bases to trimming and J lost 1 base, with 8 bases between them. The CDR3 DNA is TGCGCCAGCAGCCAGGGGCGGAACACTGAAGCTTTCTTT. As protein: CASSQGRNTEAFF.

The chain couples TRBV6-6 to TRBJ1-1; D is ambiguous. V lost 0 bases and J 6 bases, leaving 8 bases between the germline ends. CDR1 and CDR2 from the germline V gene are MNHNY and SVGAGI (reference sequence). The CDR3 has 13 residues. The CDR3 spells CASSYSSSAEAFF. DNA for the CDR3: TGTGCCAGCAGTTACTCGTCCAGCGCTGAAGCTTTCTTT.

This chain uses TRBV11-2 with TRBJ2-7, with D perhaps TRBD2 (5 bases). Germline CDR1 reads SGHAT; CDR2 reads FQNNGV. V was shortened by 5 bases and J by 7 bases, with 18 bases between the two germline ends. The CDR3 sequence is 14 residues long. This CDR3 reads CASSPTGIAREQYF. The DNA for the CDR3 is TGTGCCAGCAGCCCTACCGGGATCGCAAGAGAGCAGTACTTC.